The clone carrying this TCR beta chain is a singleton in its sample. With a much larger clone just one base away, this may be a read error. This CDR3 comprises 14 residues. Germline V gene lookup returns CDR1 SGHTA and CDR2 FQGNSA. The data stem from a study of response to subunit inactivated influenza vaccine. Using its own MiXCR run on the RT-PCR reads, TCRdb lists one record per CDR3 protein. Of 150,000 to 200,000 distinct CDR3 sequences in the sample, approximately 12% were seen once. The data also belong to a second study, concerning T cells expressing NK-cell markers. From that report: 5'RACE template switching built TCR beta cDNA with unique molecular identifiers. HCMV serostatus: seven of eight sequenced donors positive, one negative. Dominant NKG2C+ clonotypes accounted for roughly 1.0-7.0% of CD8+ T cells in six donors. These clonotypes, the leaders elsewhere, also led the CD3+CD56-NKG2C+ fraction in a few donors.

The receptor was derived from a man aged 50-60 years who received an inactivated influenza vaccine. The chain combines TRBV7-2 with TRBJ2-7; no definite D call. Sequencing was performed on CD8+ T cells sorted from PBMCs, taken 11 to 12 days after vaccination. This chain's CDR3 is CASSLILDAYEQNF. Here the CDR3 DNA reads TGTGCCAGCAGCTTAATTCTAGACGCCTACGAGCAGAACTTC.